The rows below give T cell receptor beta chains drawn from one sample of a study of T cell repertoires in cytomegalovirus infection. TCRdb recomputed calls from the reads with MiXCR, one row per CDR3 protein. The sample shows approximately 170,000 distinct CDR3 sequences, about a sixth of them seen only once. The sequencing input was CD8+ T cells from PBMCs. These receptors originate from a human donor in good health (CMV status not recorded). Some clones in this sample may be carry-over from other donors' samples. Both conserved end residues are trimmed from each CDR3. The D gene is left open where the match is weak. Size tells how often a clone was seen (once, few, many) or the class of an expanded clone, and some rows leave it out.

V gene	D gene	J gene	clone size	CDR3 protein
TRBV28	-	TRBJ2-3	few	ASSFPFKGTDTQY
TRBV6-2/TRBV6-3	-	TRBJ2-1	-	ASTFLGVGNEQF
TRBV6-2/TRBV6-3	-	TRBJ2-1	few	ASSLGRRVQF
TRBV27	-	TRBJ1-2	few	ASSPMDRHNYGYT
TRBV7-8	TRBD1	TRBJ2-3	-	ASSLASTGGVSTDTQY
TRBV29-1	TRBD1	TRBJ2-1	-	SVEAGGFVEQF
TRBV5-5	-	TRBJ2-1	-	ASSLSRSNEQF
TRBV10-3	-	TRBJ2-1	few	AISDPPSSYNEQF
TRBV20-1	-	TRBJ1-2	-	SAPGGKQFYGYT
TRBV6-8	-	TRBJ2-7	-	ASSYERIDRSYEQY
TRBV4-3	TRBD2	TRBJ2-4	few	ASSQDFGGAAKNIQY
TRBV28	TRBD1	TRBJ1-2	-	ASSPRDRDGYT
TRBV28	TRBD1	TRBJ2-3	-	ASSLYGTGLDTQY
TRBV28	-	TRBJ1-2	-	ASSRQRGANYGYT
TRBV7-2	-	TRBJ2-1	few	ASSPLPSGVSYNEQF
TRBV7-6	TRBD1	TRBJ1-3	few	ASSRTGQGNTIY
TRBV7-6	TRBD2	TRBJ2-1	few	ASSLDGRAFNEQF
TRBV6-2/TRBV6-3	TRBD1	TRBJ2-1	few	ASSYSGQGERAEQF
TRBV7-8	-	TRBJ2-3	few	ASSLRAGSTDTQY
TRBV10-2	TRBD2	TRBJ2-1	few	ASLGGRAGNEQF
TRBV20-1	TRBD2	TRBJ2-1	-	SGRELVDEQF
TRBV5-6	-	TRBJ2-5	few	ASSLAQGWQETQY
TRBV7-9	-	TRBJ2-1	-	ASSSWGLEGEQF
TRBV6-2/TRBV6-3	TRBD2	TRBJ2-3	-	ATLKRLAGGHSTDTQY
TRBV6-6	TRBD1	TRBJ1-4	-	ASSDRDEKLF
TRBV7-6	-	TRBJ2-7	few	ASSTGTTYEQY
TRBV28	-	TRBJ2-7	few	ASSLYQDSYEQY
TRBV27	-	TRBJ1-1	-	ASSLSGRGATEAF
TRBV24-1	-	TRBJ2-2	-	ATSDSYTGELF
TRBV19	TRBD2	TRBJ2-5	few	ASSMGSGGNGETQY
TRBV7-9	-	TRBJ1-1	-	ATIFPWSTEAF
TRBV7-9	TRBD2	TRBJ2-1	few	ASSRPQRDSYNEQF
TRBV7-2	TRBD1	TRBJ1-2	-	ASSLPGQGTSNYGYT
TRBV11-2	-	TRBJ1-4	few	ASSLSAGDEKLF
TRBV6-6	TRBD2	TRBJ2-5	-	DSSYGQVGGRFWDQETQY
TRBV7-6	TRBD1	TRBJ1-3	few	ASSPRTGGTYSGNTIY
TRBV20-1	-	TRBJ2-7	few	SARGISGNYYEQY
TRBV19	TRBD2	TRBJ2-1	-	ASSTLAGGPVAEQF
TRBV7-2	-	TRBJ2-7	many	ASSNGPSYEQY
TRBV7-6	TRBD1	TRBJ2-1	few	ASSLPDRVHDRDEQF
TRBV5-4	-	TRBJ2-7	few	ASSRTPYEQY